This is a list of T cell receptor beta chains from one sample in a study of T-cell memory formation after mild COVID-19. TCRdb re-analysed the 5' RACE reads in MiXCR, keeping a single row per CDR3 protein. In the table there are approximately 100,000 distinct CDR3 sequences, about 23% of which are singletons. Sample: PBMCs or a T cell subset sorted from them (not recorded which). The receptor source for this set is a man between 18 and 35 years old who had mild COVID-19 (a few samples of this study predate the infection). Cell type and time point are not known. Each CDR3 is given with its conserved first and last residue. A D gene is named only where the DNA matches it firmly. Rows may omit the clone size; those that give it use once, few, many or a size class.

length: 15
V: TRBV2
D: .
J: TRBJ1-2
size: few
DNA: TGTGCCAGCAGTGGGGGAGGACAGACTGTCTATGGCTACACCTTC
CDR3: CASSGGGQTVYGYTF

length: 14
V: TRBV6-5
D: TRBD1
J: TRBJ1-2
size: .
DNA: TGTGCCAGCAGTTACGGACAGGGAAACTATGGCTACACCTTC
CDR3: CASSYGQGNYGYTF

length: 14
V: TRBV10-3
D: .
J: TRBJ1-3
size: .
DNA: TGTGCCACCGCCTCGTCAGCGGCGGGGCACACCATATATTTT
CDR3: CATASSAAGHTIYF

length: 16
V: TRBV19
D: .
J: TRBJ1-5
size: .
DNA: TGTGCCAGTAGTCCTCGACCCAGGGGAGGCAATCAGCCCCAGCATTTT
CDR3: CASSPRPRGGNQPQHF

length: 17
V: TRBV12-3/TRBV12-4
D: .
J: TRBJ2-6
size: .
DNA: TGTGCCAGCAGTTTAGCCTCCTACATAGCTGGGGCCAACGTCCTGACTTTC
CDR3: CASSLASYIAGANVLTF

length: 17
V: TRBV11-2
D: .
J: TRBJ2-5
size: .
DNA: TGTGCCAGCAGCTCACCGTACTACCCGCCCTTGAGAGAGACCCAGTACTTC
CDR3: CASSSPYYPPLRETQYF

length: 13
V: TRBV4-3
D: TRBD2
J: TRBJ2-1
size: few
DNA: TGCGCCAGCAGCCACTCGGGGAGGGATGAGCAGTTCTTC
CDR3: CASSHSGRDEQFF

length: 19
V: TRBV5-6
D: .
J: TRBJ2-1
size: few
DNA: TGTGCCAGCAGCTTGGTTGCGGGGACCGGGGAGAGGGGGCACAATGAGCAGTTCTTC
CDR3: CASSLVAGTGERGHNEQFF

length: 12
V: TRBV7-9
D: .
J: TRBJ1-1
size: few
DNA: TGTGCCAGCAGCTTACCCGGCACTGAAGCTTTCTTT
CDR3: CASSLPGTEAFF

length: 16
V: TRBV18
D: .
J: TRBJ2-5
size: .
DNA: TGTGCCAGCTCACCACCGGTGGACAGTTCTCAAGAGACCCAGTACTTC
CDR3: CASSPPVDSSQETQYF

length: 14
V: TRBV10-3
D: .
J: TRBJ2-7
size: few
DNA: TGTGCCATCAGTGATGGTGACACCTACTACGAGCAGTACTTC
CDR3: CAISDGDTYYEQYF

length: 13
V: TRBV4-1
D: .
J: TRBJ2-1
size: .
DNA: TGCGCCAGCAGCCAAGAGGGACCCTTTTGGCAGTTCTTC
CDR3: CASSQEGPFWQFF

length: 12
V: TRBV18
D: .
J: TRBJ2-7
size: .
DNA: TGTGCCAGCTCACCCTCGACCTACGAGCAGTACTTC
CDR3: CASSPSTYEQYF

length: 18
V: TRBV6-5
D: TRBD2
J: TRBJ2-3
size: few
DNA: TGTGCCAGCAGTTTGGGACTAGCGGGGGGGGCCCCCACAGATACGCAGTATTTT
CDR3: CASSLGLAGGAPTDTQYF

length: 16
V: TRBV10-3
D: TRBD1
J: TRBJ2-6
size: .
DNA: TGTGCCATCAGCGGGACAGGGCAAGGTGGGGCCAACGTCCTGACTTTC
CDR3: CAISGTGQGGANVLTF

length: 16
V: TRBV5-1
D: .
J: TRBJ1-1
size: .
DNA: TGCGCCAGCAGCAACGCTCCCGAGGGCGATTACACTGAAGCTTTCTTT
CDR3: CASSNAPEGDYTEAFF

length: 14
V: TRBV30
D: .
J: TRBJ2-7
size: .
DNA: TGTGCCTGGAGTTTGGCTGGGAGCTCCTACGAGCAGTACTTC
CDR3: CAWSLAGSSYEQYF

length: 12
V: TRBV20-1
D: .
J: TRBJ2-7
size: .
DNA: TGCAGTGCTAGAGGGAATCCCTACGAGCAGTACTTC
CDR3: CSARGNPYEQYF

length: 11
V: TRBV20-1
D: .
J: TRBJ2-5
size: .
DNA: TGCAGTGCCCGGACATGGGAGACCCAGTACTTC
CDR3: CSARTWETQYF

length: 13
V: TRBV29-1
D: TRBD1
J: TRBJ2-5
size: .
DNA: TGCAGCGTTGCGGTACAGGGGGGAGAGACCCAGTACTTC
CDR3: CSVAVQGGETQYF

length: 13
V: TRBV11-2
D: .
J: TRBJ2-3
size: many
DNA: TGTGCCAGCAGCCGTACAAGCACAGATACGCAGTATTTT
CDR3: CASSRTSTDTQYF

length: 14
V: TRBV7-9
D: .
J: TRBJ2-6
size: .
DNA: TGTGCCAGCAGCTCAATGACACGGGCCAACGTCCTGACTTTC
CDR3: CASSSMTRANVLTF

length: 15
V: TRBV7-6
D: TRBD1
J: TRBJ2-5
size: .
DNA: TGTGCCAGCAGCATAGACAGGGGGTCTCAAGAGACCCAGTACTTC
CDR3: CASSIDRGSQETQYF

length: 15
V: TRBV4-1
D: .
J: TRBJ2-5
size: .
DNA: TGCGCCAGCAGCCAAGCGGGATACATCCAAGAGACCCAGTACTTC
CDR3: CASSQAGYIQETQYF

length: 15
V: TRBV6-1
D: TRBD2
J: TRBJ2-5
size: many
DNA: TGTGCCAGCAGTGAAACGGCGGGGGGGCCTGAGACCCAGTACTTC
CDR3: CASSETAGGPETQYF

length: 16
V: TRBV7-3
D: TRBD2
J: TRBJ2-3
size: .
DNA: TGTGCCAGCAGCCTACAGCGGGGGGGCCGTTTAGATACGCAGTATTTT
CDR3: CASSLQRGGRLDTQYF

length: 14
V: TRBV7-8
D: TRBD2
J: TRBJ2-1
size: few
DNA: TGTGCCAGCAGCTTGGCCGGGGGGGCGAATGAGCAGTTCTTC
CDR3: CASSLAGGANEQFF

length: 14
V: TRBV5-1
D: TRBD1
J: TRBJ2-7
size: .
DNA: TGCGCCAGCAGTTCCGGGACAGGGGGTACCGAGCAGTACTTC
CDR3: CASSSGTGGTEQYF

length: 15
V: TRBV7-9
D: .
J: TRBJ2-7
size: .
DNA: TGTGCCAGCAGCTTGCTCGTCAGCTCCGACTACGAGCAGTACTTC
CDR3: CASSLLVSSDYEQYF

length: 15
V: TRBV4-1
D: .
J: TRBJ2-7
size: .
DNA: TGCGCCAGCAGCCAAGTACAAGGAACCACTGTTATAGGGTACTTC
CDR3: CASSQVQGTTVIGYF

length: 15
V: TRBV7-9
D: .
J: TRBJ2-1
size: .
DNA: TGTGCCAGCAGCTCGACAGTGGATAAAGACAATGAGCAGTTCTTC
CDR3: CASSSTVDKDNEQFF

length: 17
V: TRBV9
D: .
J: TRBJ2-2
size: .
DNA: TGTGCCAGCAGCGGTTACGGACAGCACCTGCGGACCGGGGAGCTGTTTTTT
CDR3: CASSGYGQHLRTGELFF

length: 14
V: TRBV10-3
D: TRBD1
J: TRBJ2-3
size: .
DNA: TGTGCCAGCCTAGCCGGGACAGGGGAAGATACGCAGTATTTT
CDR3: CASLAGTGEDTQYF

length: 14
V: TRBV27
D: .
J: TRBJ1-2
size: .
DNA: TGTGCCAGCAGTCCAGGGGTAGCTAACTATGGCTACACCTTC
CDR3: CASSPGVANYGYTF

length: 17
V: TRBV4-1
D: TRBD1
J: TRBJ1-2
size: few
DNA: TGCGCCAGCAGCCAAGCCGGGACAGGGGGCCTTAACTATGGCTACACCTTC
CDR3: CASSQAGTGGLNYGYTF

length: 15
V: TRBV11-1
D: TRBD2
J: TRBJ2-1
size: .
DNA: TGTGCCAGCAGCTTGCCGACTAGCGCCCACAATGAGCAGTTCTTC
CDR3: CASSLPTSAHNEQFF

length: 14
V: TRBV6-1
D: TRBD2
J: TRBJ2-1
size: few
DNA: TGTGCCAGTACACGGGGGGGCTCCTACAATGAGCAGTTCTTC
CDR3: CASTRGGSYNEQFF

length: 14
V: TRBV6-4
D: .
J: TRBJ2-1
size: .
DNA: TGTGCCAGCAGTGACTCGGCAGAACTCAATGAGCAGTTCTTC
CDR3: CASSDSAELNEQFF

length: 17
V: TRBV20-1
D: TRBD2
J: TRBJ2-3
size: .
DNA: TGCAGTGCTAGAATTGCCATTAGCGGGGAATTCACAGATACGCAGTATTTT
CDR3: CSARIAISGEFTDTQYF

length: 14
V: TRBV4-3
D: .
J: TRBJ2-1
size: few
DNA: TGCGCCAGCAGCCATACGACAGGAGACAATGAGCAGTTCTTC
CDR3: CASSHTTGDNEQFF

length: 14
V: TRBV10-1
D: .
J: TRBJ2-3
size: .
DNA: TGCGCCAGCAGTGGACTAGGGGCCTCAGATACGCAGTATTTT
CDR3: CASSGLGASDTQYF

length: 13
V: TRBV4-1
D: .
J: TRBJ1-1
size: .
DNA: TGCGCCAGCAGCCAAGGGAGTAACACTGAAGCTTTCTTT
CDR3: CASSQGSNTEAFF

length: 15
V: TRBV7-3
D: .
J: TRBJ2-1
size: .
DNA: TGTGCCAGCAGCCACAGTGCGGGGGCCACGAATGAGCAGTTCTTC
CDR3: CASSHSAGATNEQFF

length: 16
V: TRBV12-5
D: TRBD1
J: TRBJ2-7
size: few
DNA: TGTGCTAGTGGCGATGCCGGACAGGGGAGTGCGTACGAGCAGTACTTC
CDR3: CASGDAGQGSAYEQYF

length: 18
V: TRBV5-1
D: TRBD2
J: TRBJ2-3
size: .
DNA: TGCGCCAGCAGCACCCTAGCGGGGGGGCAACGGCCGACAGATACGCAGTATTTT
CDR3: CASSTLAGGQRPTDTQYF

length: 11
V: TRBV7-6
D: .
J: TRBJ1-1
size: .
DNA: TGTGCCAGCAGCAAGGGTACTGAAGCTTTCTTT
CDR3: CASSKGTEAFF

length: 12
V: TRBV7-2
D: .
J: TRBJ2-3
size: .
DNA: TGTGCCAGCAGCCCACGGACAGATACGCAGTATTTT
CDR3: CASSPRTDTQYF

length: 14
V: TRBV9
D: .
J: TRBJ2-2
size: few
DNA: TGTGCCAGCAGCGTGGGGGAGTGGACCGGGGAGCTGTTTTTT
CDR3: CASSVGEWTGELFF

length: 16
V: TRBV7-2
D: TRBD1
J: TRBJ2-3
size: .
DNA: TGTGCCAGCAGCTCCCGACAGGGGGCGATTGGAGATACGCAGTATTTT
CDR3: CASSSRQGAIGDTQYF